This TCR beta chain was captured by sequencing in a study of blood T cell repertoires in COVID-19. The CDR3 covers 16 residues. V shed 5 bases, J shed 0 bases, and the junction held 7 bases outside the gene matches. CDR1 and CDR2 (germline): SGHVS, FNYEAQ. As handled by the study authors: Estimates of nucleated cell counts were drawn from the amplification of reference gene primers. Using immunoSEQ multiplex PCR, the repertoire was profiled, and TCRdb retains in-frame clones only, with some absent. The V and J calls and clone size were taken over from that table, and D and trimming were inferred from the DNA. The table lists tens of thousands of clones, 79% of them singletons, with less than 30% in the top ten.

The chain combines TRBV7-6 with TRBJ2-7; TRBD1 matches 10 bases. The sequenced sample consisted of peripheral blood. This receptor was obtained from a man aged 55 to 69 with active or convalescent COVID-19. DNA for the CDR3: TGTGCCAGCAGCCTCGGGACAGGGGTTAGCTCCTACGAGCAGTACTTC. Protein product: CASSLGTGVSSYEQYF.